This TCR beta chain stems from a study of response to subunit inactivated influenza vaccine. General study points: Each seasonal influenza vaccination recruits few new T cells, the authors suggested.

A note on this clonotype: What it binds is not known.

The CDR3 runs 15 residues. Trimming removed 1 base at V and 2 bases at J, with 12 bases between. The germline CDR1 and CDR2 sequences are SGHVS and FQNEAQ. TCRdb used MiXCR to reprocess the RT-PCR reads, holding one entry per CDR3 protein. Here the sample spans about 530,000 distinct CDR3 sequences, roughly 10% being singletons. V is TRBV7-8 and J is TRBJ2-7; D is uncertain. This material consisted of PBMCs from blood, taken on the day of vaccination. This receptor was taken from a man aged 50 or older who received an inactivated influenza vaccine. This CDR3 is CASSLVYPGTYEQYF. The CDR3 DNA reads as TGTGCCAGCAGCTTAGTGTACCCAGGAACCTACGAGCAGTACTTC.